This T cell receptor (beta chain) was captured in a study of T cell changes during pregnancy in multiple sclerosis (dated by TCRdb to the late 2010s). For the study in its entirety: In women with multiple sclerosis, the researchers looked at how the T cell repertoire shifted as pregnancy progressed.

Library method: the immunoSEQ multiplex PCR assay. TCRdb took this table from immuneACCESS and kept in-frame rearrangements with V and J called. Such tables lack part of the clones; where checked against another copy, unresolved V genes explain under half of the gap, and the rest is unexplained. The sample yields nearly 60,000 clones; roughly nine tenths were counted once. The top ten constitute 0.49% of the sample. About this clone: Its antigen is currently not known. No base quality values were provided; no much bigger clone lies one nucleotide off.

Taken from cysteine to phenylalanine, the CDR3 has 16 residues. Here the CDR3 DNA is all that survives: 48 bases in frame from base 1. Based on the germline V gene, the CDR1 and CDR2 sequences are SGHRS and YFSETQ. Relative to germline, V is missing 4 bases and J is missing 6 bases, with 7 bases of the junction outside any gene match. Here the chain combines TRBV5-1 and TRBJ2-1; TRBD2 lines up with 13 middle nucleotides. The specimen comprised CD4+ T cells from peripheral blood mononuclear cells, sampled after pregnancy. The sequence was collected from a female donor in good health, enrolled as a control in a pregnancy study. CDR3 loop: CASSGTGLAGANEQFF. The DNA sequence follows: TGCGCCAGCAGCGGAACCGGACTAGCGGGGGCCAATGAGCAGTTCTTC.